This T cell receptor beta chain was captured in a study of neoadjuvant anti-PD-1 for oral cavity cancer. About the study: Patients without progression got a fourth dose around day 43.

TCRdb's copy holds only in-frame clones and misses some; the assay was immunoSEQ multiplex PCR. The sample has fewer than 90,000 clones; roughly 84% are singletons. With V trimmed by 9 bases and J by 4 bases, 8 bases remained unmatched. CDR3 length: 14 amino acids. CDR1 is MNHNY, CDR2 SVGAGI, per germline (reference sequence). In regard to this clone: The antigen is not known.

Time point defined: after neoadjuvant nivolumab, at surgical resection. Cohort: HPV-negative, locally advanced oral cavity squamous cell carcinoma patients. No culture or expansion preceded analysis of these blood cells. Study-wide results and caveats: Only three patients per response group were TCR-analyzed; validation needed.

The sample here was PBMCs, taken after nivolumab (anti-PD-1) treatment. The origin of this receptor is a person aged 40 to 85 with oral cavity squamous cell carcinoma. The J gene is TRBJ1-3, the V gene TRBV6-6; 8 nucleotides match TRBD1. CDR3 sequence (DNA): TGTGCCAGTGTGGACAGGGATAAAGGAAACACCATATATTTT. It translates to CASVDRDKGNTIYF.